Shown below are 10 T cell receptor beta chains from a single sample sequenced in a study of cytomegalovirus exposure and HLA in healthy donors. In the PCR, 60 Vbeta and 13 Jbeta primers were used. Sequencing used immunoSEQ multiplex PCR; TCRdb keeps in-frame clones, though not all of them. The profile shows approximately 160,000 clones, roughly 80% of them singletons. The sequenced material came from PBMCs. These receptors were collected from a man aged 18 to 29 in good health and CMV-seronegative.

The chain carries TRBV7-9 and TRBJ2-7; 10 bases align to TRBD1. The CDR3 sequence is 15 residues long. CDR1 and CDR2 from the germline V gene are SEHNR and FQNEAQ (reference sequence). After removal of 2 bases from V and 3 bases from J, the junction contained 4 bases not matched to a gene. Here the CDR3 reads CASSLPGTGDYEQYF. The CDR3 DNA sequence: TGTGCCAGCAGCTTACCCGGGACAGGGGACTACGAGCAGTACTTC.

The chain carries TRBV15 and TRBJ2-4; D is ambiguous. V was trimmed by 6 bases and J by 5 bases, leaving 8 bases between them. The germline V gene encodes CDR1 LNHNV and CDR2 YYDKDF (reference sequence). This CDR3 is 12 amino acids long. DNA of the CDR3: TGTGCCACCAGGTCCGTTGAAAACATTCAGTACTTC. The encoded protein is CATRSVENIQYF.

V is TRBV4-1 and J is TRBJ1-5, with TRBD1 identical over 9 bases. Germline-derived CDR1 and CDR2 are MGHRA and YSYEKL. V lost 4 bases, J lost 4 bases, and 2 bases stayed unmatched. The CDR3 is made up of 14 amino acids. DNA of the CDR3: TGCGCCAGCAGCCCGGACAGGGGAAATCAGCCCCAGCATTTT. It is translated as CASSPDRGNQPQHF.

This clone has a handful of counts. The V and J genes are TRBV2 and TRBJ2-2; TRBD2 matches 8 bases. Germline V CDR1 and CDR2: SNHLY, FYNNEI. The CDR3 length is 17 residues. V was clipped by 9 bases and J by 0 bases; unmatched bases: 12. The CDR3 DNA sequence: TGTGCCAGTAGCTTGAGGGCTAGCGGGTCGAACACCGGGGAGCTGTTTTTT. This gives the protein CASSLRASGSNTGELFF.

This chain joins TRBV18 and TRBJ2-5, with TRBD2 matching 9 bases. J was trimmed by 7 bases and V by 4 bases; bases with no gene match: 7. This CDR3 is 14 amino acids long. The V gene's germline CDR1 is KGHSH and CDR2 LQKENI. The CDR3 nucleotides read TGTGCCAGCTCACGGCCGGGACTAGCCCCGACCCAGTACTTC. Amino acids: CASSRPGLAPTQYF.

This sequence joins TRBV19 and TRBJ2-3, with TRBD2 identical over 12 bases. The CDR3 has 14 residues. In germline, CDR1 is LNHDA, CDR2 SQIVND (reference sequence). With 7 bases clipped from V and 6 bases from J, the junction kept 5 bases outside the gene matches. CDR3 in amino acids: CASTLAGGPDTQYF. The CDR3, as DNA: TGTGCCAGTACCCTAGCGGGGGGGCCCGATACGCAGTATTTT.

This clone came up once. The CDR3 sequence: CASSLTGPAGYTF. In DNA form, the CDR3 reads TGCGCCAGCAGCTTGACAGGGCCCGCGGGCTACACCTTC. The genes are TRBV5-1 and TRBJ1-2; tentatively, D is TRBD1 (6 bases). The germline V gene encodes CDR1 SGHRS and CDR2 YFSETQ. The germline V and J ends were trimmed by 1 base and 8 bases, with 12 bases remaining between them. The CDR3 is 13 amino acids.

This clone was seen a single time. The chain has TRBV9 and TRBJ2-5; D remains unclear. CDR1 is SGDLS and CDR2 is YYNGEE in the germline V gene. V lost 1 base and J 4 bases, leaving 8 bases between the germline ends. The CDR3 runs 13 residues. This CDR3 reads CASSVSVGETQYF. DNA for the CDR3: TGTGCCAGCAGCGTAAGCGTTGGAGAGACCCAGTACTTC.

The gene calls are TRBV7-9 and TRBJ2-5, with 8 bases matching TRBD1. Germline lookup yields CDR1 SEHNR and CDR2 FQNEAQ (reference sequence). V lost 4 bases, J lost 4 bases, and 5 bases stayed unmatched. The length of the CDR3 is 14 residues. CDR3 loop: CASSSDRGLETQYF. In nucleotides, the CDR3 is TGTGCCAGCAGCTCCGACAGGGGTCTAGAGACCCAGTACTTC. Supplemented by reference TRBV7-9 and TRBJ2-5, the full variable domain reads DTGVSQNPRHKITKRGQNVTFRCDPISEHNRLYWYRQTLGQGPEFLTYFQNEAQLEKSRLLSDRFSAERPKGSFSTLEIQRTEQGDSAMYLCASSSDRGLETQYFGPGTRLLVL.

The genes are TRBV27 and TRBJ2-2; 7 nucleotides align to TRBD1. Germline loops: CDR1 MNHEY, CDR2 SMNVEV (reference sequence). J gave up 6 bases and V 6 bases, and 4 bases lay outside the gene matches. This CDR3 is built from 13 residues. The CDR3 reads CASRVQGAGELFF. The DNA for the CDR3 is TGTGCCAGCAGAGTGCAGGGGGCCGGGGAGCTGTTTTTT.